Listed here are 5 T cell receptor beta chains from one sample, sequenced in a study of T cell responses to AZD1222 COVID-19 vaccine. Method: immunoSEQ multiplex PCR; TCRdb's copy keeps in-frame clones and lacks some. The data show approximately 130,000 clones, roughly 92% seen once. The source material was peripheral blood, sampled 28 days after the second AZD1222 dose. These receptors were obtained from an adult who received the AZD1222 COVID-19 vaccine.

V gene TRBV7-6 combines with J gene TRBJ1-5; tentatively, D is TRBD1 (6 bases). The CDR3 covers 15 residues. V was cut by 1 base and J by 3 bases, with 10 bases left in between. Germline CDR1 is SGHVS and CDR2 is FNYEAQ. The CDR3 DNA follows: TGTGCCAGCAGCTTAGAGACAGGTTTCAATCAGCCCCAGCATTTT. This sequence encodes CASSLETGFNQPQHF. Full variable domain (missing parts from reference TRBV7-6 and TRBJ1-5): GAGVSQSPRYKVTKRGQDVALRCDPISGHVSLYWYRQALGQGPEFLTYFNYEAQQDKSGLPNDRFSAERPEGSISTLTIQRTEQRDSAMYRCASSLETGFNQPQHFGDGTRLSIL.

The genes are TRBV23-1 and TRBJ2-1, with D possibly TRBD2 on 5 matching bases. TRBV23-1 is known as an ORF, though its function is uncertain. V was pared by 3 bases and J by 7 bases, with 13 bases between. CDR3 length: 14 amino acids. CDR3 in amino acids: CASSHSGRGNEQFF. As DNA, the CDR3 is TGCGCCAGCAGTCACTCCGGCCGGGGAAATGAGCAGTTCTTC.

The rearrangement links TRBV3-1 (or the pseudogene TRBV3-2) to TRBJ1-2; D not resolved. The CDR3 runs 14 residues. Per the germline V gene, CDR1 is LGHDT and CDR2 is YNNKEL (reference sequence). Trimming left V 2 bases short and J 2 bases short, with 9 bases between. CDR3 region: CASSQWSANYGYTF. The CDR3 DNA sequence: TGTGCCAGCAGCCAATGGTCGGCCAACTATGGCTACACCTTC.

This clone came up once. CDR3 residues: CASSTTGTGSYEQYF. The CDR3 DNA reads TGTGCCAGTAGTACGACCGGGACAGGTTCCTACGAGCAGTACTTC. This sequence joins TRBV19 and TRBJ2-7; 8 positions agree with TRBD1. V was pared by 4 bases and J by 1 base, with 6 bases of the junction left unmatched. The CDR3 extends over 15 amino acids. Germline-derived CDR1 and CDR2 are LNHDA and SQIVND (reference sequence).

The chain's CDR3 is CASSRTSGTFSTDTQYF. CDR3 DNA sequence: TGTGCCAGCAGCCGGACTAGCGGGACTTTCAGCACAGATACGCAGTATTTT. V usage is TRBV11-3 and J usage is TRBJ2-3, with 12 bases identical to TRBD2. The V gene's germline CDR1 is SGHNT and CDR2 YENEEA. Trimming at V came to 5 bases and at J to 0 bases, leaving 6 bases not matched to a gene. CDR3 length equals 17 residues.